Listed below are T cell receptor beta chains from one sample, sequenced in a study of T cells in Graves' hyperthyroidism and ophthalmopathy. TCRdb fed the multiplex PCR reads into MiXCR, producing one record per CDR3 protein. The sample lists fewer than 850,000 distinct CDR3 sequences; 17% were seen once. Sequenced input: blood. These receptors all come from a man aged 45-60 years with Graves' hyperthyroidism. Both conserved end residues are part of each CDR3. Fields, in order: clone size, V gene, J gene, D gene, CDR3 protein, CDR3 DNA. The D gene is left open where the match is weak. Expanded clones get a size class; other rows say once, few or many, or leave the size out.

-	TRBV27	TRBJ2-2	-	CASSLGLSPTGELLF	TGTGCCAGCAGTTTAGGATTGAGCCCCACCGGGGAGCTGCTTTTT
many	TRBV7-2	TRBJ1-1	-	CASSLEEREAFF	TGTGCCAGCAGCTTGGAGGAGAGAGAAGCTTTCTTT
many	TRBV11-2	TRBJ2-2	-	CASSLEGLTGELFF	TGTGCCAGCAGCTTGGAGGGCCTCACCGGGGAGCTGTTTTTT
many	TRBV28	TRBJ1-5	-	CASSFSDLAGNQPQHF	TGTGCCAGCAGTTTTAGTGATTTAGCAGGCAATCAGCCCCAGCATTTT
many	TRBV28	TRBJ2-3	-	CASLGSTDTQYF	TGTGCCAGCCTTGGGTCCACAGATACGCAGTATTTT
once	TRBV5-4	TRBJ2-7	TRBD1	CASSWTGTGPYEQYF	TGTGCCAGCAGCTGGACCGGGACAGGACCGTACGAGCAGTACTTC
-	TRBV20-1	TRBJ2-3	TRBD2	CSAAQRRLAGPSGYF	TGCAGTGCCGCCCAACGGAGACTAGCGGGCCCTAGTGGGTATTTT
many	TRBV11-2	TRBJ2-7	-	CASSLDLPGAEQYF	TGTGCCAGCAGCTTAGATTTGCCAGGGGCCGAGCAGTACTTC
few	TRBV30	TRBJ2-1	TRBD1	CAWSSGTGVYNEQFF	TGTGCCTGGAGTTCCGGGACAGGGGTCTACAATGAGCAGTTCTTC
few	TRBV28	TRBJ2-1	-	CASSSIGQGSYNEQFF	TGTGCCAGCAGTTCCATCGGGCAGGGATCCTACAATGAGCAGTTCTTC
-	TRBV20-1	TRBJ2-1	TRBD2	CSARRASGGSYNEQFF	TGCAGTGCTAGAAGGGCTAGCGGGGGGTCCTACAATGAGCAGTTCTTC
many	TRBV11-2	TRBJ2-5	TRBD1	CASSWDRGRLKGETQYF	TGTGCCAGCAGCTGGGACAGGGGGCGATTGAAGGGAGAGACCCAGTACTTC
few	TRBV4-3	TRBJ2-7	-	CASSPDSLQRGVYEQYF	TGCGCCAGCAGCCCGGACAGTCTTCAAAGAGGGGTTTACGAGCAGTACTTC
many	TRBV24-1	TRBJ1-2	-	CATSDTTYGDRGYTF	TGTGCCACCAGTGATACCACTTACGGCGACCGTGGCTACACCTTC
few	TRBV9	TRBJ2-1	TRBD2	CASSDLTSGPSYNEQFF	TGTGCCAGCAGCGACCTGACTAGCGGGCCTTCCTACAATGAGCAGTTCTTC
few	TRBV6-5	TRBJ2-2	-	CASSYSGTSNTGELFF	TGTGCCAGCAGTTACTCGGGGACCTCGAACACCGGGGAGCTGTTTTTT
many	TRBV20-1	TRBJ2-2	TRBD2	CSGTSGPTGGELFF	TGCAGTGGTACTAGCGGGCCTACCGGCGGGGAGCTGTTTTTT
few	TRBV20-1	TRBJ1-6	TRBD1	CSARANRDRVSPLHF	TGCAGTGCTAGAGCCAACCGGGACAGGGTTTCACCCCTCCACTTT
many	TRBV28	TRBJ1-4	TRBD1	CASTQGGAGEKLFF	TGTGCCAGCACCCAGGGGGGGGCCGGGGAAAAACTGTTTTTT
many	TRBV10-2	TRBJ1-5	-	CASSEYAGNNQPQHF	TGCGCCAGCAGTGAGTATGCAGGGAACAATCAGCCCCAGCATTTT
many	TRBV6-6	TRBJ2-6	TRBD1	CASSYPPGQTRSGANVLTF	TGTGCCAGCAGTTACCCCCCGGGACAGACGCGCTCTGGGGCCAACGTCCTGACTTTC
-	TRBV2	TRBJ1-5	-	CASSDGPGQNNQPQHF	TGTGCCAGCAGTGATGGTCCGGGACAAAACAATCAGCCCCAGCATTTT
few	TRBV20-1	TRBJ1-5	-	CSARGGDVDQPQHF	TGCAGTGCTAGAGGGGGGGATGTCGATCAGCCCCAGCATTTT
many	TRBV2	TRBJ2-5	-	CASSDWETQYF	TGTGCCAGCAGTGATTGGGAGACCCAGTACTTC
-	TRBV6-1	TRBJ1-5	TRBD1	CASSRDRDNQPQHF	TGTGCCAGCAGCCGGGACAGGGACAATCAGCCCCAGCATTTT
-	TRBV7-9	TRBJ1-1	-	CASSLAGKNTEAFF	TGTGCCAGCAGCTTAGCAGGCAAGAACACTGAAGCTTTCTTT
few	TRBV19	TRBJ2-1	TRBD1	CASGSGTGINEQFF	TGTGCCAGTGGTTCCGGGACAGGGATCAATGAGCAGTTCTTC
-	TRBV5-1	TRBJ1-4	TRBD1	CASSLGTGALNEKLFF	TGCGCCAGCAGCTTGGGGACAGGGGCTCTTAATGAAAAACTGTTTTTT
few	TRBV19	TRBJ2-2	TRBD1	CASSFDRGATGELFF	TGTGCCAGTAGCTTTGACAGGGGAGCTACCGGGGAGCTGTTTTTT
-	TRBV19	TRBJ2-7	-	CASSDPPTYEQYF	TGTGCCAGTAGTGACCCACCCACCTACGAGCAGTACTTC
few	TRBV30	TRBJ2-7	TRBD2	CAWDLGGSYEQYF	TGTGCCTGGGATTTGGGCGGGAGTTACGAGCAGTACTTC
many	TRBV24-1	TRBJ2-3	TRBD1	CATGFTGGLGTDTQYF	TGTGCCACCGGTTTCACAGGGGGATTAGGCACAGATACGCAGTATTTT
few	TRBV11-2	TRBJ2-1	-	CASSPMPGAYNEQFF	TGTGCCAGCAGCCCGATGCCCGGGGCCTACAATGAGCAGTTCTTC
many	TRBV19	TRBJ2-1	TRBD2	CASHSGSSYNEQFF	TGTGCCAGCCATAGCGGGAGCTCCTACAATGAGCAGTTCTTC
many	TRBV12-3/TRBV12-4	TRBJ2-7	-	CASSQPDLFYEQYF	TGTGCCAGCAGTCAGCCGGACCTATTCTACGAGCAGTACTTC